This TCR beta chain originates from a study of T-cell reconstitution after alpha-beta-depleted transplantation in children. The CDR3 is 15 amino acids. V gave up 2 bases and J gave up 5 bases, with 15 bases separating them. Germline V gene data show CDR1 as MNHEY and CDR2 as SVGAGI. Preparing the TCRbeta library involved the use of unique molecular identifiers. TCRdb called the PCR reads again in MiXCR, with one record for every CDR3 protein. The sample holds roughly 250,000 distinct CDR3 sequences, 8.2% seen once. Here the sequenced sample was PBMCs, mostly from graft donor cells, taken 180 days after TCRalphabeta/CD19-depleted stem cell transplant. This receptor was taken from a male patient under 18 who had a stem cell transplant for acute lymphoblastic leukemia, so the T cells may come from the graft donor. The chain combines TRBV6-5 with TRBJ1-1; D is ambiguous. Written as DNA, the CDR3 is TGTGCCAGCAGTTACCCTATACAGCGGTTGACTGAAGCTTTCTTT. Protein sequence: CASSYPIQRLTEAFF.